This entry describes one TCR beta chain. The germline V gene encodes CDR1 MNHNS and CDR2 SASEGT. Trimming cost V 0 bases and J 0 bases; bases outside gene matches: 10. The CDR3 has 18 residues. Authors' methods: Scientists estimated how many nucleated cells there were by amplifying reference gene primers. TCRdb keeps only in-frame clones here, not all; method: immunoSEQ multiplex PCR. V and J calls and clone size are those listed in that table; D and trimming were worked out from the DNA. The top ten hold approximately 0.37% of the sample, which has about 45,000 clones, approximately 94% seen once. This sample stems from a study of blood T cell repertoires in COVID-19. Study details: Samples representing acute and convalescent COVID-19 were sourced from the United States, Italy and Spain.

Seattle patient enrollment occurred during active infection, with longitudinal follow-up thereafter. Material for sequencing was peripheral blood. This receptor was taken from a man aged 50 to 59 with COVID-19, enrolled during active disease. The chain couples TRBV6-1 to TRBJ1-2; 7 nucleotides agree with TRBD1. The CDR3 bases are TGTGCCAGCAGTGAAGCGCTAAGGGCCGGGACAGCTAACTATGGCTACACCTTC. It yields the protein CASSEALRAGTANYGYTF.